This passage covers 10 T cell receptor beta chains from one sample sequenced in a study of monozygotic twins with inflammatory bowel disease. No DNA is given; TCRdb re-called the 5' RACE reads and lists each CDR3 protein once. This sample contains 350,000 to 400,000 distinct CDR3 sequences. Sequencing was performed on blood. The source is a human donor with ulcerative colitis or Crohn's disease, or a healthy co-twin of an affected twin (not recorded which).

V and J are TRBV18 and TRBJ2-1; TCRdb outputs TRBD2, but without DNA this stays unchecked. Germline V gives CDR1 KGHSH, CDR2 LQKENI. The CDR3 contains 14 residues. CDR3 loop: CASSPSGSYNEQFF.

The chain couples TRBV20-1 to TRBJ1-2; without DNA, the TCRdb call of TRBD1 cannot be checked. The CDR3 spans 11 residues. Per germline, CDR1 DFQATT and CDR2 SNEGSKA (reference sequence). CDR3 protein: CSARYSTGFTF.

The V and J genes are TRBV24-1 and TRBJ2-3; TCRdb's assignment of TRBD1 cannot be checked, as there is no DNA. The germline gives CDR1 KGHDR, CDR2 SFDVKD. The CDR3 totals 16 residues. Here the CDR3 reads CATSDSTGTRTDTQYF.

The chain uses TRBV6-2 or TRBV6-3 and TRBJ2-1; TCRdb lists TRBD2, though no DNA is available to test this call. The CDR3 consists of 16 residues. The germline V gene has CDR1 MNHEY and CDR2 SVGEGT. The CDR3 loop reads CASSTRGSGSYNEQFF.

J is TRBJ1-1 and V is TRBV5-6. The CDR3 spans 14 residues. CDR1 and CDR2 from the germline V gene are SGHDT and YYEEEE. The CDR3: CASSLERGPTEAFF.

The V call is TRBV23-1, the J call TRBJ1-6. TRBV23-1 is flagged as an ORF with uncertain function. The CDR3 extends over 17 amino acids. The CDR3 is CASSRGGDGGYNSPLHF.

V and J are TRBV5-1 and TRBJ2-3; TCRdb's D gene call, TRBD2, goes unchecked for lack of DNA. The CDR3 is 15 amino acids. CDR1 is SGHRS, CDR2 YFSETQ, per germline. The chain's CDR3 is CASSAGGGSTDTQYF.

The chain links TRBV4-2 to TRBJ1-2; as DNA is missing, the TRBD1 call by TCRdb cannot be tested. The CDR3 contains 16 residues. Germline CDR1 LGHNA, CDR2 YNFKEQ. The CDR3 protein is CASSPKGSPGQHGYTF.

CDR3 residues: CASSYSSGRDTRNYEQYF. This chain links TRBV6-5 with TRBJ2-7; TCRdb picks TRBD2, but there is no DNA to check that call. Germline V gene lookup returns CDR1 MNHEY and CDR2 SVGAGI. The CDR3 loop spans 18 amino acids.

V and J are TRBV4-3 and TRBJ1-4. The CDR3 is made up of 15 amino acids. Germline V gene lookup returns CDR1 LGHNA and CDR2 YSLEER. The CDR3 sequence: CASSQVPVAREKLFF.